This TCR beta chain was recorded in a study of cytomegalovirus exposure and HLA in healthy donors. Study-wide findings and caveats: Fewer than 200 TCR beta chains were listed as cytomegalovirus-associated. Most TCR sequences showed up rarely, but some public TCRs showed up in many donors. Through in vitro validation, a few CMV-associated chains were shown to be specific for CMV antigens. Both high specificity and high sensitivity reportedly marked the classifier's diagnosis of cytomegalovirus status.

As to this clone: Its antigen is still unknown.

CDR1 is LGHNA, CDR2 YNFKEQ, per germline. With 3 bases clipped from V and 2 bases from J, the junction kept 6 bases outside the gene matches. The CDR3 length is 15 residues. The protocol was immunoSEQ multiplex PCR, while the TCRdb copy is restricted to in-frame clones and leaves out a portion. The data hold 200,000 to 300,000 clones, with 90% observed a single time. The sequenced sample was PBMCs. The rearrangement links TRBV4-2 to TRBJ2-7; 8 bases line up with TRBD2. This clonotype originated in a woman in her twenties or thirties in good health and CMV-seronegative. CDR3 nucleotides: TGTGCCAGCAGCCAGGGCGGGGGACTAGCCTACGAGCAGTACTTC. Translation: CASSQGGGLAYEQYF.